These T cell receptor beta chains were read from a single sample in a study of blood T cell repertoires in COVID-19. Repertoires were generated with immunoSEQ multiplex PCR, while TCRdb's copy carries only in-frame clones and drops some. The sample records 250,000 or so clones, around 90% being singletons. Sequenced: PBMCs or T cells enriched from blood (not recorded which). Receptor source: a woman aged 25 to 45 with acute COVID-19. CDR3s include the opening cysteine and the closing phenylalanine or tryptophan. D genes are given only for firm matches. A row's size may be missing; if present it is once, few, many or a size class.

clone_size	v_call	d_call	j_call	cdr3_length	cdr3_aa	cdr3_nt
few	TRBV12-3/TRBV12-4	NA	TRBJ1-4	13	CASSQGPNEKLFF	TGTGCCAGCAGCCAGGGTCCTAATGAAAAACTGTTTTTT
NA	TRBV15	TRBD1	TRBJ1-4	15	CATSGWTGGYEKLFF	TGTGCCACCAGCGGGTGGACAGGGGGCTATGAAAAACTGTTTTTT
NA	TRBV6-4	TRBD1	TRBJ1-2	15	CASSVTGTGAYGYTF	TGTGCCAGCAGTGTCACCGGGACAGGGGCCTATGGCTACACCTTC
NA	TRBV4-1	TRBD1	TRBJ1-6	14	CASSRGTGISPLHF	TGCGCCAGCAGCCGAGGGACAGGGATTTCACCCCTCCACTTT
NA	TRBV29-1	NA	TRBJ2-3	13	CSVDRGSTDTQYF	TGCAGCGTTGATCGGGGTAGCACAGATACGCAGTATTTT
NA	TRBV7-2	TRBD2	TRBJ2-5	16	CASSFQRGAGQETQYF	TGTGCCAGCAGCTTTCAGCGGGGGGCCGGTCAAGAGACCCAGTACTTC
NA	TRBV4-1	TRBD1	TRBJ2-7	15	CASSHGTVSSYEQYF	TGCGCCAGCAGCCATGGGACAGTAAGCTCCTACGAGCAGTACTTC
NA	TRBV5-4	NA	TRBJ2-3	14	CASSPRDRGDTQYF	TGTGCCAGCAGCCCCAGGGATAGGGGAGATACGCAGTATTTT
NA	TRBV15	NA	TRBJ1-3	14	CATSSQGSGNTIYF	TGTGCCACCAGCAGTCAGGGCTCTGGAAACACCATATATTTT
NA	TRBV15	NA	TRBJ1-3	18	CATSMTRLHTPSGNTIYF	TGTGCCACCAGCATGACAAGGCTACACACACCCTCTGGAAACACCATATATTTT
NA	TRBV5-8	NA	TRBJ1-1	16	CASSLASREYHTEAFF	TGTGCCAGCAGCTTGGCTTCTCGGGAATACCACACTGAAGCTTTCTTT
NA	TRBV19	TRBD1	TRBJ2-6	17	CASHRDRVISGANVLTF	TGTGCCAGCCACCGGGACAGGGTTATATCTGGGGCCAACGTCCTGACTTTC
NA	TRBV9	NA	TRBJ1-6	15	CASSVGDKDNSPLHF	TGTGCCAGCAGCGTAGGGGACAAAGATAATTCACCCCTCCACTTT
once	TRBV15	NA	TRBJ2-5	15	CATSTTRNLQETQYF	TGTGCCACCAGCACTACCCGCAACCTCCAAGAGACCCAGTACTTC
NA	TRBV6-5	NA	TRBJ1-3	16	CASSYSVIYSGNTIYF	TGTGCCAGCAGTTACTCGGTAATCTACTCTGGAAACACCATATATTTT
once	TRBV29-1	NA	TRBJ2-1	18	CSVLGGSESRGHYNEQFF	TGCAGCGTTCTCGGGGGGTCGGAGAGCAGGGGGCATTACAATGAGCAGTTCTTC
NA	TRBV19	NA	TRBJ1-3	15	CASSAGGRPGNTIYF	TGTGCCAGTAGTGCGGGGGGCAGGCCTGGAAACACCATATATTTT
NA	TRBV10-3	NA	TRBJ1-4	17	CAISDSLDGEPNEKLFF	TGTGCCATCAGTGACTCCTTGGACGGGGAGCCTAATGAAAAACTGTTTTTT
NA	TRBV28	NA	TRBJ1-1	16	CASSLWRGEAGTEAFF	TGTGCCAGCAGTTTATGGCGGGGGGAAGCCGGCACTGAAGCTTTCTTT
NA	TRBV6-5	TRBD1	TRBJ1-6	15	CASVSGTGSNSPLHF	TGTGCCAGCGTGTCCGGGACAGGGTCGAATTCACCCCTCCACTTT
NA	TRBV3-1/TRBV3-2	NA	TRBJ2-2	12	CATPSNTGELFF	TGTGCCACCCCCTCGAACACCGGGGAGCTGTTTTTT
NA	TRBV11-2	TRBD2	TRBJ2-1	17	CASGPGTSGSTYNEQFF	TGTGCCAGCGGTCCCGGGACTAGCGGGTCTACCTACAATGAGCAGTTCTTC
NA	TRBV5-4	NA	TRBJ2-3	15	CASSLERRATDTQYF	TGTGCCAGCAGCTTGGAGAGGCGGGCAACAGATACGCAGTATTTT
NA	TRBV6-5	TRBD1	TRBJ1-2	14	CASSSGQGNYGYTF	TGTGCCAGCAGTTCGGGACAGGGAAACTATGGCTACACCTTC
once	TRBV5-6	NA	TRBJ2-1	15	CASGWLGLPDNEQFF	TGTGCCAGCGGATGGTTAGGACTACCCGACAATGAGCAGTTCTTC
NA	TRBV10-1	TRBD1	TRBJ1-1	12	CASSSTGREAFF	TGCGCCAGCAGTTCGACAGGGCGCGAAGCTTTCTTT
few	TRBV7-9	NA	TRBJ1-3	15	CASSSDSDSGNTIYF	TGTGCCAGCAGCTCAGACAGCGACTCTGGAAACACCATATATTTT
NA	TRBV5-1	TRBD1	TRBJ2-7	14	CASSLVQGAYEQYF	TGCGCCAGCAGCTTGGTTCAGGGGGCTTACGAGCAGTACTTC
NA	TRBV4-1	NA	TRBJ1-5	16	CASSQGGAYSNQPQHF	TGCGCCAGCAGCCAGGGGGGGGCTTATAGCAATCAGCCCCAGCATTTT
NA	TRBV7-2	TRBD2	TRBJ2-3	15	CASSLEGRGVDTQYF	TGTGCCAGCAGCTTAGAGGGTCGGGGGGTGGATACGCAGTATTTT
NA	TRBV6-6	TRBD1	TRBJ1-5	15	CASSTSGTGTQPQHF	TGTGCCAGCAGTACCTCCGGGACAGGGACTCAGCCCCAGCATTTT
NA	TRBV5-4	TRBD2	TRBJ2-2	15	CASSNGLADTGELFF	TGTGCCAGCAGCAACGGACTAGCGGACACCGGGGAGCTGTTTTTT
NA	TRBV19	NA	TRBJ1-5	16	CASSMSGDLSNQPQHF	TGTGCCAGTAGTATGTCAGGGGACCTTTCAAATCAGCCCCAGCATTTT
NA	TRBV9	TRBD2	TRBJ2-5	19	CASNRPGLAGGLGQETQYF	TGTGCCAGCAACAGACCCGGACTAGCGGGGGGCCTTGGGCAAGAGACCCAGTACTTC
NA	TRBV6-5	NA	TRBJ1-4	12	CASRGQWEKLFF	TGTGCCAGCAGGGGACAATGGGAAAAACTGTTTTTT
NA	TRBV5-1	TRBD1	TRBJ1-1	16	CASSLLGQGVGTEAFF	TGCGCCAGCAGCTTGTTGGGACAGGGGGTAGGCACTGAAGCTTTCTTT
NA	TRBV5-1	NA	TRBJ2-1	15	CASSLVGDILNEQFF	TGCGCCAGCAGCTTGGTGGGGGACATCCTCAATGAGCAGTTCTTC
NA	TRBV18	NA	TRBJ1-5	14	CASSLEEYNQPQHF	TGTGCCAGCTCCCTAGAGGAGTACAATCAGCCCCAGCATTTT
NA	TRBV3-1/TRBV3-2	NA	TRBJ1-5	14	CASSPRQSNQPQHF	TGTGCCAGCAGCCCGCGACAGAGCAATCAGCCCCAGCATTTT
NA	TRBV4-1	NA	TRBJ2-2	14	CASSQVNEHGELFF	TGCGCCAGCAGCCAAGTTAATGAGCACGGGGAGCTGTTTTTT
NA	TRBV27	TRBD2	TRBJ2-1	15	CASSPGTSGGNEQFF	TGTGCCAGCAGTCCAGGGACTAGCGGGGGGAATGAGCAGTTCTTC
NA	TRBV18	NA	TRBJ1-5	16	CASSPPRGQANGDLHF	TGTGCCAGCTCACCACCGCGGGGGCAGGCTAACGGAGATCTGCATTTT
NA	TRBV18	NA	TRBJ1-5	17	CASSPTIVGTSNQPQHF	TGTGCCAGCTCACCAACGATTGTGGGGACAAGCAATCAGCCCCAGCATTTT
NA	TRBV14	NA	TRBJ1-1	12	CASSPQGTEAFF	TGTGCCAGCAGCCCGCAGGGGACTGAAGCTTTCTTT
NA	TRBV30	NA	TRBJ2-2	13	CAWTVSNTGELFF	TGTGCCTGGACAGTCTCGAACACCGGGGAGCTGTTTTTT
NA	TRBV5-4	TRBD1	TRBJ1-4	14	CASSPGQGGEKLFF	TGTGCCAGCAGCCCCGGACAGGGCGGCGAAAAACTGTTTTTT
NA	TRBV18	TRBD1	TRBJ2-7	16	CASSPRGTDVSYEQYF	TGTGCCAGCTCACCCAGGGGGACCGATGTATCCTACGAGCAGTACTTC
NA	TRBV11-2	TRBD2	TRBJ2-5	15	CASSQTSGGQETQYF	TGTGCCAGCAGCCAAACTAGCGGGGGCCAAGAGACCCAGTACTTC
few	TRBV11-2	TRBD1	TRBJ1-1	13	CASSLLRQGAAFF	TGTGCCAGCAGCTTATTAAGGCAGGGGGCAGCTTTCTTT
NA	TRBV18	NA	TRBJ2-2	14	CASSLLDDTGELFF	TGTGCCAGCTCCCTACTAGATGACACCGGGGAGCTGTTTTTT
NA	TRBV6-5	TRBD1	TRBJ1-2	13	CASSTEGAKGYTF	TGTGCCAGCAGTACTGAGGGGGCGAAGGGCTACACCTTC
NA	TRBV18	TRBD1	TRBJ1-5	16	CASSPVQGEGNQPQHF	TGTGCCAGCTCACCAGTACAGGGGGAGGGCAATCAGCCCCAGCATTTT
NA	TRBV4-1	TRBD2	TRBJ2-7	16	CASSPPIGGAVYEQYF	TGCGCCAGCAGCCCTCCGATCGGGGGGGCGGTCTACGAGCAGTACTTC
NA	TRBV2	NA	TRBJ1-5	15	CASSQTEYSNQPQHF	TGTGCCAGCAGTCAGACAGAGTATAGCAATCAGCCCCAGCATTTT
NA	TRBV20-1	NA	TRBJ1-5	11	CSARAGRIAHF	TGCAGTGCTAGGGCGGGACGGATCGCGCATTTT
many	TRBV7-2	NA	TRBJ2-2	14	CASKLGGRTGELFF	TGTGCCAGCAAGTTGGGGGGGCGCACCGGGGAGCTGTTTTTT
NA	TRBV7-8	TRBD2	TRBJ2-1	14	CASSLLAGNNEQFF	TGTGCCAGCAGCTTGCTAGCGGGGAACAATGAGCAGTTCTTC
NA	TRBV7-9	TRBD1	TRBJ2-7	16	CASSPRGGQGSYEQYF	TGTGCCAGCAGCCCAAGAGGGGGACAGGGTTCCTACGAGCAGTACTTC
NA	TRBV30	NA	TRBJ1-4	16	CAWSVSGQGLSEKLFF	TGTGCCTGGAGTGTATCAGGGCAGGGATTGAGTGAAAAACTGTTTTTT
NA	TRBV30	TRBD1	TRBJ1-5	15	CAWTATGTGNQPQHF	TGTGCCTGGACCGCAACCGGGACAGGGAATCAGCCCCAGCATTTT